The 19 T cell receptor beta chains below all came from one sample that was sequenced in a study of T cell responses to AZD1222 COVID-19 vaccine. TCRdb's copy holds only in-frame clones and misses some; the assay was immunoSEQ multiplex PCR. In the table there are about 170,000 clones, more than 80% of which are singletons. Material: peripheral blood, obtained on day 0 of AZD1222 vaccination. These TCRs come from an adult in good health.

This sequence joins TRBV6-5 and TRBJ1-1; no definite D call. V dropped 6 bases and J dropped 4 bases, with 12 bases sitting between them. Germline CDR1 reads MNHEY; CDR2 reads SVGAGI. CDR3 size: 13 residues. CDR3 coding DNA: TGTGCCAGCAGCTTCCGCAAAGGCACTGAAGCTTTCTTT. This encodes CASSFRKGTEAFF.

The rearrangement uses TRBV19 and TRBJ1-2; D unresolved. The V and J ends lost 5 bases and 3 bases respectively, with 7 bases between them. The CDR3 length is 12 residues. From germline, CDR1 is LNHDA and CDR2 SQIVND (reference sequence). The CDR3 DNA reads TGTGCCAGTAGTTCAGGATACTATGGCTACACCTTC. This sequence encodes CASSSGYYGYTF.

V gene TRBV19 combines with J gene TRBJ2-2; 7 bases fit TRBD1. The CDR3 extends over 14 amino acids. The germline V gene encodes CDR1 LNHDA and CDR2 SQIVND (reference sequence). V was clipped by 11 bases and J by 1 base; unmatched bases: 7. The CDR3 here is CAGRTGWNTGELFF. The CDR3 region has the DNA TGTGCCGGAAGGACAGGTTGGAACACCGGGGAGCTGTTTTTT.

This chain uses TRBV2 with TRBJ1-3, with D possibly being TRBD1 (5 bases). V was cut by 1 base and J by 2 bases, with 6 bases left in between. Germline V lookup: CDR1 SNHLY, CDR2 FYNNEI. This CDR3 is 14 amino acids long. The DNA for the CDR3 is TGTGCCAGCAGTGAAGTCAGGGCTGGAAACACCATATATTTT. Amino acid sequence: CASSEVRAGNTIYF.

The genes are TRBV25-1 and TRBJ2-7; tentative D call: TRBD1 (6 bases). CDR3 length equals 15 residues. The V end lost 5 bases, the J end lost 2 bases, and 16 bases lay between the germline ends. CDR1 and CDR2 (germline): MGHDK, SYGVNS. CDR3 loop: CASSSPGQATYEQYF. DNA for the CDR3: TGTGCCAGCAGTTCACCGGGACAAGCTACCTACGAGCAGTACTTC.

V usage is TRBV6-2 or TRBV6-3 and J usage is TRBJ1-5, with TRBD1 as a possible D gene (6 bases). V lost 2 bases and J 5 bases, leaving 10 bases between the germline ends. Germline lookup yields CDR1 MNHEY and CDR2 SVGEGT. The CDR3 is 14 residues long. Here the CDR3 reads CASSYDGGHQPQHF. The CDR3 DNA follows: TGTGCCAGCAGTTACGACGGGGGCCATCAGCCCCAGCATTTT.

The chain combines TRBV7-2 with TRBJ2-7; D is possibly TRBD1 (5 bases). V lost 5 bases to trimming and J lost 5 bases, with 19 bases between them. Germline lookup yields CDR1 SGHTA and CDR2 FQGNSA. This CDR3 region has 15 residues. The CDR3 region is CASSPEVQGYNEQYF. The CDR3 nucleotides read TGTGCCAGCAGCCCAGAGGTCCAGGGTTATAACGAGCAGTACTTC.

For the CDR3, the DNA is TGTGCCATCAGTCGAACAGGGAACTATAATTCACCCCTCCACTTT. Its protein product is CAISRTGNYNSPLHF. This chain joins TRBV10-3 and TRBJ1-6; a possible D gene is TRBD1 (6 bases). The germline V and J ends were trimmed by 5 bases and 3 bases, with 11 bases remaining between them. The CDR3 extends over 15 amino acids. CDR1 and CDR2 (germline): ENHRY, SYGVKD.

V is TRBV5-4 and J is TRBJ1-2; 8 bases line up with TRBD1. This CDR3 contains 13 residues. J lost 7 bases, V lost 0 bases, and 2 bases had no gene match. Germline V gene data show CDR1 as SGHNT and CDR2 as YYREEE (reference sequence). The CDR3 is CASSLDRGAGYTF. CDR3 in DNA: TGTGCCAGCAGCTTGGACAGGGGGGCTGGCTACACCTTC. Combining the CDR3 with reference TRBV5-4 and TRBJ1-2 gives the whole variable domain ETGVTQSPTHLIKTRGQQVTLRCSSQSGHNTVSWYQQALGQGPQFIFQYYREEENGRGNFPPRFSGLQFPNYSSELNVNALELDDSALYLCASSLDRGAGYTFGSGTRLTVV.

This clone has only one observation. The chain uses TRBV20-1 and TRBJ1-4, with 9 bases aligning to TRBD1. This CDR3 has 15 amino acids. V lost 3 bases to trimming and J lost 4 bases; unmatched junction nucleotides: 6. Per germline, CDR1 DFQATT and CDR2 SNEGSKA (reference sequence). This CDR3 is CSASRATGGNEKLFF. The CDR3 coding sequence is TGCAGTGCTAGTCGAGCGACAGGGGGTAATGAAAAACTGTTTTTT.

This sequence joins TRBV4-2 and TRBJ2-7; 8 bases map to TRBD1. Germline CDR1 LGHNA, CDR2 YNFKEQ. The trim removed 2 bases at V and 0 bases at J, leaving 6 bases unmatched. The CDR3 covers 16 residues. In DNA form, the CDR3 reads TGTGCCAGCAGCCAACAGGGGGCAGGGAGCTCCTACGAGCAGTACTTC. Its translation is CASSQQGAGSSYEQYF.

J is TRBJ2-7 and V is TRBV9; D perhaps matches TRBD1 (6 bases). The germline V and J ends were trimmed by 0 bases and 1 base, with 11 bases remaining between them. Germline V gene sequence: CDR1 SGDLS, CDR2 YYNGEE. The CDR3 contains 15 residues. This CDR3 is CASSVDPDSSYEQYF. The CDR3 DNA follows: TGTGCCAGCAGCGTAGACCCGGACAGTTCCTACGAGCAGTACTTC.

This clone was recorded a few times. This chain uses TRBV19 with TRBJ1-6; 7 nucleotides match TRBD1. The CDR3 runs to 15 residues. V dropped 3 bases and J dropped 4; count of bases not matched to a gene: 3. Germline assignment: CDR1 LNHDA and CDR2 SQIVND (reference sequence). This CDR3 is CASSIRDSYNSPLHF. The CDR3 nucleotides are TGTGCCAGTAGTATCCGGGACAGTTATAATTCACCCCTCCACTTT.

The CDR3 region has the DNA TGTGCCAGCAACTGGGGGGCAGGGGTCACTGAAGCTTTCTTT. It is translated as CASNWGAGVTEAFF. This chain links TRBV2 with TRBJ1-1, with TRBD1 as a possible D gene (6 bases). Trimming cost V 7 bases and J 4 bases, with 16 bases left between them. CDR1 is SNHLY and CDR2 is FYNNEI in the germline V gene. The CDR3 has 14 residues.

This chain joins TRBV7-2 and TRBJ2-4; 7 bases fit TRBD1. Germline V gene sequence: CDR1 SGHTA, CDR2 FQGNSA. The trim removed 5 bases at V and 9 bases at J, leaving 7 bases unmatched. The CDR3 is made up of 13 amino acids. The CDR3 DNA follows: TGTGCCAGCAGCCCGGACCACAGGGGCATTCAGTACTTC. The encoded protein is CASSPDHRGIQYF.

The chain uses TRBV10-3 and TRBJ2-3; 9 bases agree with TRBD2. This CDR3 is built from 17 residues. CDR1 and CDR2 (germline): ENHRY, SYGVKD. V trimming: 6 bases; J trimming: 7 bases; junction bases outside the gene matches: 17. CDR3 amino acids: CAIRVLRPSGTVNTQYF. CDR3 coding DNA: TGTGCCATCAGAGTCCTTCGTCCTAGCGGGACGGTAAATACGCAGTATTTT.

This clone was observed once. This chain uses TRBV5-1 with TRBJ1-1; weak D call: TRBD1 (6 bases). Germline V gives CDR1 SGHRS, CDR2 YFSETQ. Trimming removed 2 bases from V and 1 base from J, with 18 bases in between. The CDR3 covers 17 residues. The CDR3: CASSFGQLKIRNTEAFF. The DNA for the CDR3 is TGCGCCAGCAGCTTTGGACAGTTAAAGATTAGGAACACTGAAGCTTTCTTT. Variable domain in full (rest from reference TRBV5-1 and TRBJ1-1): KAGVTQTPRYLIKTRGQQVTLSCSPISGHRSVSWYQQTPGQGLQFLFEYFSETQRNKGNFPGRFSGRQFSNSRSEMNVSTLELGDSALYLCASSFGQLKIRNTEAFFGQGTRLTVV.

V usage is TRBV5-5 and J usage is TRBJ2-7, with TRBD2 matching over 14 bases. V lost 4 bases and J lost 0; bases outside the gene matches: 15. CDR3 length: 20 residues. Germline V lookup: CDR1 SGHKS, CDR2 YYEKEE (reference sequence). The CDR3 sequence: CASSPDWRLAGGPSSYEQYF. DNA for the CDR3: TGTGCCAGCAGCCCGGACTGGAGACTAGCGGGGGGGCCCAGCTCCTACGAGCAGTACTTC.

The chain recombines TRBV7-7 with TRBJ2-2; 7 bases line up with TRBD2. Germline-derived CDR1 and CDR2 are SSHAT and FNYEAQ (reference sequence). V lost 1 base and J lost 0; bases outside the gene matches: 2. This CDR3 is 16 amino acids long. Written as DNA, the CDR3 is TGTGCCAGCAGCTTAGACAGCGGGGCGAACACCGGGGAGCTGTTTTTT. As protein: CASSLDSGANTGELFF. Together with reference TRBV7-7 and TRBJ2-2, the CDR3 gives the full variable domain: GAGVSQSPRYKVTKRGQDVTLRCDPISSHATLYWYQQALGQGPEFLTYFNYEAQPDKSGLPSDRFSAERPEGSISTLTIQRTEQRDSAMYRCASSLDSGANTGELFFGEGSRLTVL.